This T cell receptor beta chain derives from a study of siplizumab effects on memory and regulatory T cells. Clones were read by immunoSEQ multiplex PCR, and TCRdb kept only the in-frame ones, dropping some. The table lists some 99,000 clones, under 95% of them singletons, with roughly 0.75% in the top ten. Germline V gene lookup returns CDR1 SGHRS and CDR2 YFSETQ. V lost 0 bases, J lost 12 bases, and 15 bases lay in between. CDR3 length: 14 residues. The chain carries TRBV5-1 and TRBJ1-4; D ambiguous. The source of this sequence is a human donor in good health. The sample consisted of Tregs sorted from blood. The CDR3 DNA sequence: TGCGCCAGCAGCTTGGCATCGATGGGGTTGGAACTGTTTTTT. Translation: CASSLASMGLELFF.